One sample yielded the 16 T cell receptor beta chains listed below, sequenced in a study of OX40 agonist ivuxolimab in advanced cancers. Profiled with immunoSEQ multiplex PCR; TCRdb holds only in-frame clones, not every one. The data contain 60,000 or so clones, more than 80% of them seen just once; the ten biggest clones take up about 5.4%. Here the sequenced sample was CD4+ or CD8+ T cells sorted from blood, taken in a trial of the OX40 agonist ivuxolimab. The receptors originated from an adult with an advanced solid tumor such as melanoma, head and neck, liver or kidney cancer.

This chain links TRBV2 with TRBJ2-5; D uncertain. The CDR3 sequence is 16 residues long. The V and J ends lost 5 bases and 3 bases respectively, with 19 bases between them. The germline gives CDR1 SNHLY, CDR2 FYNNEI. DNA of the CDR3: TGTGCCAGCAGTCCGAGATCCGGATTGACCAAAGAGACCCAGTACTTC. Translation: CASSPRSGLTKETQYF.

The rearrangement links TRBV19 to TRBJ2-5; perhaps TRBD2 as D (6 bases). This CDR3 has 16 amino acids. Trimming removed 6 bases at V and 4 bases at J, with 21 bases between. Germline V lookup: CDR1 LNHDA, CDR2 SQIVND (reference sequence). The DNA of the CDR3 is TGTGCCAGTAGACCCCGAGGGAAGGGAGGCGCAGAGACCCAGTACTTC. Translation: CASRPRGKGGAETQYF.

The genes are TRBV5-1 and TRBJ1-4; 8 nucleotides align to TRBD1. Germline loops: CDR1 SGHRS, CDR2 YFSETQ. This CDR3 region has 14 residues. V shed 0 bases and J 6 bases; nucleotides not matched to a gene: 1. CDR3 sequence (DNA): TGCGCCAGCAGCTTGGAGGACAGGGATGAAAAACTGTTTTTT. Its translation: CASSLEDRDEKLFF.

This chain joins TRBV11-2 and TRBJ2-7; D not certain. Germline V gene data show CDR1 as SGHAT and CDR2 as FQNNGV. The CDR3 totals 12 residues. V lost 5 bases to trimming and J lost 0 bases, with 5 bases between them. CDR3 DNA: TGTGCCAGCAGCCCGAGCTCCTACGAGCAGTACTTC. Its translation is CASSPSSYEQYF. The full variable domain, completed using reference TRBV11-2 and TRBJ2-7, is EAGVAQSPRYKIIEKRQSVAFWCNPISGHATLYWYQQILGQGPKLLIQFQNNGVVDDSQLPKDRFSAERLKGVDSTLKIQPAKLEDSAVYLCASSPSSYEQYFGPGTRLTVT.

The genes are TRBV5-5 and TRBJ2-1, with D possibly TRBD2 on 7 matching bases. This CDR3 comprises 15 residues. V was cut by 4 bases and J by 7 bases, with 18 bases left in between. CDR1 and CDR2 from the germline V gene are SGHKS and YYEKEE (reference sequence). In nucleotides, the CDR3 is TGTGCCAGCAGCCTACCCGGGGGGCGGGCGAATGAGCAGTTCTTC. This gives the protein CASSLPGGRANEQFF. Full variable domain (remainder filled in from reference TRBV5-5 and TRBJ2-1): DAGVTQSPTHLIKTRGQQVTLRCSPISGHKSVSWYQQVLGQGPQFIFQYYEKEERGRGNFPDRFSARQFPNYSSELNVNALLLGDSALYLCASSLPGGRANEQFFGPGTRLTVL.

On this clone itself: Other DNA sequences of this sample code for an identical CDR3. This sequence joins TRBV5-1 and TRBJ2-5, with 9 bases that match TRBD1. Unmatched junction bases numbered 3, after V lost 1 base and J lost 5 bases. The germline CDR1 and CDR2 sequences are SGHRS and YFSETQ. The CDR3 loop spans 14 amino acids. The CDR3 reads CASSLRQGGETQYF. The CDR3 bases are TGCGCCAGCAGCTTGAGACAGGGGGGGGAGACCCAGTACTTC.

CDR3 region: CASSTIRVPEQFF. The CDR3 nucleotides are TGTGCCAGCAGCACAATCCGGGTCCCCGAGCAGTTCTTC. The chain combines TRBV5-4 with TRBJ2-1; D remains ambiguous. V gave up 4 bases and J gave up 10 bases, with 15 bases separating them. Looked up from germline, CDR1 is SGHNT and CDR2 is YYREEE (reference sequence). This CDR3 is 13 amino acids long.

This clone was seen just once. The V gene is TRBV27, the J gene TRBJ1-2, with a possible D match to TRBD1 (5 bases). This CDR3 is 15 amino acids long. V was shortened by 6 bases and J by 8 bases, with 22 bases between the two germline ends. Germline CDR1 and CDR2: MNHEY and SMNVEV (reference sequence). The CDR3 spells CASSPLGPPWGGYTF. CDR3 sequence (DNA): TGTGCCAGCAGCCCCTTGGGACCCCCCTGGGGAGGCTACACCTTC.

The J gene is TRBJ2-7, the V gene TRBV6-6, with D possibly being TRBD1 or TRBD2 (5 bases each). Per the germline V gene, CDR1 is MNHNY and CDR2 is SVGAGI (reference sequence). The CDR3 contains 15 residues. V was shortened by 2 bases and J by 0 bases, with 11 bases between the two germline ends. CDR3 in DNA: TGTGCCAGCAGTTACGAGGGGACGGACTCCTACGAGCAGTACTTC. This encodes CASSYEGTDSYEQYF.

This chain joins TRBV21-1 and TRBJ1-4; whether TRBD1, the table's D call, matches the DNA was not checked. TRBV21-1 is described as a pseudogene. The CDR3 runs to 14 residues. The DNA for the CDR3 is TGTGCCAGCATTGGACAGCCGGGCCCCGAAAAACTGTTTTTT. This translates into CASIGQPGPEKLFF.

V and J are TRBV7-9 and TRBJ2-6, with D maybe TRBD1 (6 bases). Trimming stripped 3 bases from V and 2 bases from J, with 17 bases between. CDR1 and CDR2 (germline): SEHNR, FQNEAQ (reference sequence). The CDR3 totals 18 residues. This CDR3 reads CASSLLTGSTAGANVLTF. DNA for the CDR3: TGTGCCAGCAGCTTGCTGACAGGAAGTACGGCTGGGGCCAACGTCCTGACTTTC.

The genes are TRBV9 and TRBJ2-3, with a possible D match to TRBD1 (5 bases). Germline V gene sequence: CDR1 SGDLS, CDR2 YYNGEE. The CDR3 spans 13 residues. Trimming cost V 3 bases and J 14 bases, with 19 bases left between them. CDR3 sequence: CASSARNSLGLYF. In DNA form, the CDR3 reads TGTGCCAGCAGCGCACGGAACTCACTGGGGCTGTATTTT.

The gene calls are TRBV9 and TRBJ2-2; TRBD2 agrees at 11 bases. The germline V gene encodes CDR1 SGDLS and CDR2 YYNGEE. The J segment lost 6 bases and the V segment lost 0 bases, leaving 1 base of the junction unmatched. The CDR3 is 15 residues long. DNA for the CDR3: TGTGCCAGCAGCGTAGTTAGCGGGAGGGCCGGGGAGCTGTTTTTT. This codes for CASSVVSGRAGELFF.

The rearrangement joins TRBV18 to TRBJ2-1; 12 positions agree with TRBD2. V lost 5 bases to trimming and J lost 4 bases; unmatched junction nucleotides: 3. CDR3 size: 15 residues. Looked up from germline, CDR1 is KGHSH and CDR2 is LQKENI. Here the CDR3 DNA reads TGTGCCAGCTCAGGACTAGCGGGGTTATACAATGAGCAGTTCTTC. Translated, it gives CASSGLAGLYNEQFF.

The V call is TRBV14, the J call TRBJ2-6, with D hard to call. Trimming shortened V by 1 base and J by 2 bases, and 6 bases separated the two germline ends. The CDR3 spans 15 residues. CDR1 and CDR2 from the germline V gene are SGHDN and FVKESK. The CDR3 DNA reads as TGTGCCAGCAGCCAAGGTGGCCCTGGGGCCAACGTCCTGACTTTC. The encoded protein is CASSQGGPGANVLTF.

The chain combines TRBV27 with TRBJ2-3, with D perhaps TRBD2 (6 bases). Trimming removed 6 bases from V and 8 bases from J, with 15 bases in between. There are 13 residues in the CDR3. Germline V gives CDR1 MNHEY, CDR2 SMNVEV (reference sequence). The CDR3 sequence is CASRPLEGTTQYF. In DNA, the CDR3 is TGTGCCAGCAGACCCTTGGAGGGTACTACGCAGTATTTT.